A single sample gave rise to the 12 T cell receptor beta chains below, sequenced in a study of a mutant IDH1 vaccine in newly diagnosed glioma. For these receptors, no antigen is known. Noted time point: week 35, safety follow-up. It was 300 ug of mutant IDH1 20-mer peptide that made up each vaccine dose, given with topical imiquimod. The table came from immunoSEQ multiplex PCR; TCRdb's copy has only in-frame clones and leaves some out. In the table there are tens of thousands of clones, roughly four fifths of which are singletons. Sequencing used PBMCs, obtained from a glioma patient whose treatment included an IDH1 peptide vaccine. These receptors originate from a man aged 45 to 65 with glioma.

The chain links TRBV25-1 to TRBJ2-2; perhaps TRBD1 as D (6 bases). This CDR3 is 13 amino acids long. CDR1 is MGHDK and CDR2 is SYGVNS in the germline V gene. With 9 bases removed from V and 2 bases from J, the gap between germline ends came to 10 bases. CDR3: CASSDSNTGELFF. The CDR3 DNA follows: TGTGCCAGTTCGGACAGCAACACCGGGGAGCTGTTTTTT.

The rearrangement links TRBV29-1 to TRBJ2-1; D unresolved. Germline V lookup: CDR1 SQVTM, CDR2 ANQGSEA. Trimming shortened V by 4 bases and J by 0 bases, and 7 bases separated the two germline ends. The CDR3 sequence is 13 residues long. CDR3 coding DNA: TGCAGCGTTGGGGCCCTCTCCTACAATGAGCAGTTCTTC. Protein: CSVGALSYNEQFF.

The J gene is TRBJ1-3, the V gene TRBV21-1. TRBV21-1 is designated a pseudogene. There are 15 residues in the CDR3. This CDR3 is CASSKTEISGNTIYF. CDR3 bases: TGTGCCAGCAGCAAAACGGAAATCTCTGGAAACACCATATATTTT.

This clone appeared a single time. The chain uses TRBV4-3 and TRBJ2-3; the D gene is possibly TRBD1 (6 bases). V lost 4 bases, J lost 3 bases, and 17 bases lay in between. CDR3 size: 16 residues. Germline loops: CDR1 LGHNA, CDR2 YSLEER. The CDR3 here is CASSPRAGTTTDTQYF. CDR3 bases: TGCGCCAGCAGCCCTCGGGCAGGGACAACGACAGATACGCAGTATTTT.

This rearrangement joins TRBV28 to TRBJ2-4, with D possibly being TRBD1 or TRBD2 (5 bases each). In germline, CDR1 is MDHEN, CDR2 SYDVKM. Trimming removed 5 bases at V and 5 bases at J, with 10 bases between. The CDR3 covers 13 residues. Here the CDR3 reads CASSGGQENIQYF. CDR3 nucleotides: TGTGCCAGCAGTGGGGGTCAGGAAAACATTCAGTACTTC.

The chain has TRBV9 and TRBJ2-2; TRBD1 agrees at 7 bases. The CDR3 is made up of 15 amino acids. Germline values: CDR1 SGDLS, CDR2 YYNGEE. V was clipped by 0 bases and J by 4 bases; unmatched bases: 3. The CDR3 here is CASSVVTGATGELFF. CDR3 nucleotide sequence: TGTGCCAGCAGCGTAGTAACAGGGGCCACCGGGGAGCTGTTTTTT. The variable domain in full, with the rest retrieved from reference TRBV9 and TRBJ2-2, is DSGVTQTPKHLITATGQRVTLRCSPRSGDLSVYWYQQSLDQGLQFLIQYYNGEERAKGNILERFSAQQFPDLHSELNLSSLELGDSALYFCASSVVTGATGELFFGEGSRLTVL.

The V gene is TRBV15, the J gene TRBJ2-7; D is unresolved. CDR3 length: 11 amino acids. Trimming removed 1 base from V and 6 bases from J, with 4 bases in between. Germline V gives CDR1 LNHNV, CDR2 YYDKDF (reference sequence). The CDR3 region is CATSRGGEQYF. The CDR3 nucleotides read TGTGCCACCAGCAGAGGAGGCGAGCAGTACTTC.

The chain recombines TRBV9 with TRBJ2-1; maybe TRBD1 (5 bases). The V end lost 0 bases, the J end lost 5 bases, and 12 bases lay between the germline ends. The CDR3 spans 15 residues. From germline, CDR1 is SGDLS and CDR2 YYNGEE. CDR3 DNA sequence: TGTGCCAGCAGCGTAGGCTCAGGGTTTAACAATGAGCAGTTCTTC. As protein: CASSVGSGFNNEQFF.

The CDR3 spells CASSLGGGAVFGEQFF. The CDR3 DNA follows: TGTGCCAGCAGCTTAGGCGGGGGGGCCGTCTTCGGTGAGCAGTTCTTC. The chain uses TRBV7-8 and TRBJ2-1; the match to TRBD2 covers 9 bases. Germline CDR1 SGHVS, CDR2 FQNEAQ. Trimming at V came to 1 base and at J to 9 bases, leaving 10 bases not matched to a gene. CDR3 length: 16 residues.

The chain has TRBV29-1 and TRBJ1-1, with D unclear. Germline V CDR1 and CDR2: SQVTM, ANQGSEA. This CDR3 region has 11 residues. With 7 bases removed from V and 5 bases from J, the gap between germline ends came to 11 bases. The CDR3 sequence: CSANRGTEAFF. CDR3 nucleotide sequence: TGCAGCGCAAACAGAGGGACTGAAGCTTTCTTT.

The chain employs TRBV13 and TRBJ1-1; the D gene is possibly TRBD1 (5 bases). In germline, CDR1 is PRHDT, CDR2 FYEKMQ (reference sequence). Between the trimmed V and J ends, which lost 5 bases and 2 bases, there was a span of 18 bases. There are 16 residues in the CDR3. The CDR3 DNA sequence: TGTGCCAGCAGCCCATCCTCGGCAGGGCCCAACACTGAAGCTTTCTTT. This encodes CASSPSSAGPNTEAFF.

This chain connects TRBV2 to TRBJ2-7; D is ambiguous. CDR3 length: 11 amino acids. V lost 6 bases to trimming and J lost 6 bases, with 9 bases between them. Germline V gene sequence: CDR1 SNHLY, CDR2 FYNNEI. The DNA of the CDR3 is TGTGCCAGCAGGGCGGCCCTCGAGCAGTACTTC. Protein: CASRAALEQYF.